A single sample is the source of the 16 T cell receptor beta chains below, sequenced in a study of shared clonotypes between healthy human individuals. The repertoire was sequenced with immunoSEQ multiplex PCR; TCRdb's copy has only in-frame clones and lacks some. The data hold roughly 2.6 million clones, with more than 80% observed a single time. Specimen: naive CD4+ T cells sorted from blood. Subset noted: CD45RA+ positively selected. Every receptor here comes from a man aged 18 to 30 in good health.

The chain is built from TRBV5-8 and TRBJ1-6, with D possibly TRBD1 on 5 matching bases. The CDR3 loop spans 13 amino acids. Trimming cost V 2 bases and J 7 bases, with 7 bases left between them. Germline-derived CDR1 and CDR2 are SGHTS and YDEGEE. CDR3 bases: TGTGCCAGCAGCTTACAGGAAAATTCACCCCTCCACTTT. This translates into CASSLQENSPLHF.

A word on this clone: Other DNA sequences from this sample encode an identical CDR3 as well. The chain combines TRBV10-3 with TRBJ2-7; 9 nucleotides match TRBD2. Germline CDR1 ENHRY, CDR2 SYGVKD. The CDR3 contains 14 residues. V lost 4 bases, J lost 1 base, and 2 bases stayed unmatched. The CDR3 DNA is TGTGCCATCAGTGTAGCGGGGGCTTCCTACGAGCAGTACTTC. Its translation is CAISVAGASYEQYF.

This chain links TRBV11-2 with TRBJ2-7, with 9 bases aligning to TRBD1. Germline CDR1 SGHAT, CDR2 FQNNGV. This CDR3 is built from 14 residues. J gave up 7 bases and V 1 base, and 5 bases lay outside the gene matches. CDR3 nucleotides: TGTGCCAGCAGCTTAGGGACAGGGGCTTGGGAGCAGTACTTC. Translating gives CASSLGTGAWEQYF.

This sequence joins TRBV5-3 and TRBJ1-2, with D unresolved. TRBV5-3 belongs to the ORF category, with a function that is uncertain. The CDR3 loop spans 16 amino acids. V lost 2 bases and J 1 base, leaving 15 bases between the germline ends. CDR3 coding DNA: TGTGCCAGAAGCTTCCTATACAGTTCCCTTAACTATGGCTACACCTTC. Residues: CARSFLYSSLNYGYTF.

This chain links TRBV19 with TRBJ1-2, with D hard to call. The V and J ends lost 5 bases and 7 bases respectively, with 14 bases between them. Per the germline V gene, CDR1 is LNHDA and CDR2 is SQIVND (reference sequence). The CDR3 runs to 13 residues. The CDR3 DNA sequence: TGTGCCAGTAGTCCTCAGACAACAGTTGGCTACACCTTC. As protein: CASSPQTTVGYTF.

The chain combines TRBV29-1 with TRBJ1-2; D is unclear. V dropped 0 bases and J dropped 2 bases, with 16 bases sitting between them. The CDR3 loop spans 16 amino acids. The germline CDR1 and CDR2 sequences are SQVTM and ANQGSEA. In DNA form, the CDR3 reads TGCAGCGTTGAAGATTGGGAACAGCGGATGAACTATGGCTACACCTTC. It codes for CSVEDWEQRMNYGYTF.

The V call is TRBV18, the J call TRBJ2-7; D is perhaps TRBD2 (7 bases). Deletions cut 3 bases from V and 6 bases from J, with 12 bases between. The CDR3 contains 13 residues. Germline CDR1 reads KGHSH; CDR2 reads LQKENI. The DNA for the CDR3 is TGTGCCAGCTCACCCACGGGGGGCCGCGAGCAGTACTTC. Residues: CASSPTGGREQYF.

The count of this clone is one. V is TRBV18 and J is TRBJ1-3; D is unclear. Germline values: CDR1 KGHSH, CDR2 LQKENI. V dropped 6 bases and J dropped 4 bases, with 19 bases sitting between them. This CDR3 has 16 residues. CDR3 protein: CASSQNHPEAGNTIYF. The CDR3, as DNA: TGTGCCAGCTCGCAAAACCACCCAGAGGCGGGAAACACCATATATTTT.

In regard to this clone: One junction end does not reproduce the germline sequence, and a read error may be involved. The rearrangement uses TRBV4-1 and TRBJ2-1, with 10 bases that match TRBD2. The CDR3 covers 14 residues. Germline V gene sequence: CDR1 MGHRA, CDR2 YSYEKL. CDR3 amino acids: CASTQAGGPYEQFF. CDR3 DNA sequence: TGCGCCAGCACCCAAGCGGGGGGGCCGTATGAGCAGTTCTTC.

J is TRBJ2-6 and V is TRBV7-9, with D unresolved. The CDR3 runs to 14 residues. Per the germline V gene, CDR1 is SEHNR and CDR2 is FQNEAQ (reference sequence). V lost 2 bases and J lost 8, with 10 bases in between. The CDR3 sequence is CASSLSGPPNVLTF. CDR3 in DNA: TGTGCCAGCAGCTTATCCGGCCCCCCCAACGTCCTGACTTTC.

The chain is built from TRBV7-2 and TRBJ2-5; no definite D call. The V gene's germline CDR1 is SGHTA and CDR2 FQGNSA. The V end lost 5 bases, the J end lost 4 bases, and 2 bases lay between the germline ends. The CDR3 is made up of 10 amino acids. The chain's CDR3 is CASSRETQYF. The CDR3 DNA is TGTGCCAGCAGCAGAGAGACCCAGTACTTC.

This chain's CDR3 is CASSELARGTDTQYF. The CDR3, as DNA: TGTGCCAGCAGTGAGCTAGCGAGAGGCACAGATACGCAGTATTTT. The J gene is TRBJ2-3, the V gene TRBV6-1, with D tentatively TRBD2 (6 bases). The CDR3 runs 15 residues. Trimming took off 3 bases at V and 1 base at J, with 11 bases between the two ends. The germline gives CDR1 MNHNS, CDR2 SASEGT.

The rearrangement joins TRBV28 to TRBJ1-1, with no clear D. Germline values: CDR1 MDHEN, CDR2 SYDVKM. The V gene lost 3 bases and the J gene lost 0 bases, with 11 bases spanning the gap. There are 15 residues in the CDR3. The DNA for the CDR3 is TGTGCCAGCAGTTTGCCGCCTCCCATGAACACTGAAGCTTTCTTT. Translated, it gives CASSLPPPMNTEAFF.

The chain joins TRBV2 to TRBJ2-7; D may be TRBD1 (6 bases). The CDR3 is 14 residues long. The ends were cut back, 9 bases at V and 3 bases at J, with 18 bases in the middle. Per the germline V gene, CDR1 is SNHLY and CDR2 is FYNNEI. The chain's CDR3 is CASKAGTNNYEQYF. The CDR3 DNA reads TGTGCCAGTAAAGCCGGGACAAACAACTACGAGCAGTACTTC.

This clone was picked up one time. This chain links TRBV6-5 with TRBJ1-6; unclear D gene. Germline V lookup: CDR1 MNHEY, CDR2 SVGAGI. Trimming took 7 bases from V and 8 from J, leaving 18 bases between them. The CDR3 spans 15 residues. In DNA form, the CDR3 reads TGTGCCAGCACCCATACCAAGGGTGGTGATTCACCCCTCCACTTT. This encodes CASTHTKGGDSPLHF.

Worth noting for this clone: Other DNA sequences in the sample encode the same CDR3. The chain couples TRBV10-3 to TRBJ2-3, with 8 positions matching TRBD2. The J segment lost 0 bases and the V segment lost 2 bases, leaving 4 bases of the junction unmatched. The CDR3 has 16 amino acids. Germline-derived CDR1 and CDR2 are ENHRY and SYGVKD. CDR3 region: CAISEVAGTSTDTQYF. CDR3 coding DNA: TGTGCCATCAGTGAGGTAGCGGGAACTAGCACAGATACGCAGTATTTT.